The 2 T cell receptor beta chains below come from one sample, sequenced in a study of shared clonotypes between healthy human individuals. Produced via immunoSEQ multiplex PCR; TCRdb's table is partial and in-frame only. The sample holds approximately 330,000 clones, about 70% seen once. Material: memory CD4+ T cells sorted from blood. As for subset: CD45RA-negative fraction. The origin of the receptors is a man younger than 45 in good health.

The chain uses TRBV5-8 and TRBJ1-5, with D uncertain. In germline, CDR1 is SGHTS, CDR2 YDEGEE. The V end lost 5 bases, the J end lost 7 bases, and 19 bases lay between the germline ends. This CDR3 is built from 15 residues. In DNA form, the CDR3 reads TGTGCCAGCAGAACGTTTGGAGGGATTTACCAGCCCCAGCATTTT. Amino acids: CASRTFGGIYQPQHF.

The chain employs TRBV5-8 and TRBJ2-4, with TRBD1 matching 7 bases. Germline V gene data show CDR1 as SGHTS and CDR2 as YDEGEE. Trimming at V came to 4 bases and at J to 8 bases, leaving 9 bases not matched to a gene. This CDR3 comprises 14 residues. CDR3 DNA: TGTGCCAGCAGCAACTACAGGGGATGGGACATTCAGTACTTC. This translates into CASSNYRGWDIQYF.